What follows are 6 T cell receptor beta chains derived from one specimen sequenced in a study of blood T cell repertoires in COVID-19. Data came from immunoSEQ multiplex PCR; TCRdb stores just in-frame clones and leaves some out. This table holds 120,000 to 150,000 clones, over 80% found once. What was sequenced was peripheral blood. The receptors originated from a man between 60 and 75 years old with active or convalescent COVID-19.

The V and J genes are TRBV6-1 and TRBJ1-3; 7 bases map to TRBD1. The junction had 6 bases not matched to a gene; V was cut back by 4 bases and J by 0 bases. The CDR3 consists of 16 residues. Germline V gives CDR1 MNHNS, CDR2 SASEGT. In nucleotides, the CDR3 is TGTGCCAGCAGTGTGACAGGGCTTAGCTCTGGAAACACCATATATTTT. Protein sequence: CASSVTGLSSGNTIYF.

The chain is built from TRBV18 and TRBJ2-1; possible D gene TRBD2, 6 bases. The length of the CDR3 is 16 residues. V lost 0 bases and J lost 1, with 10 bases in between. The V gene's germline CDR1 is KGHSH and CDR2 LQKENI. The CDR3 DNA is TGTGCCAGCTCACCACCGGATAGCGGTTCCTACAATGAGCAGTTCTTC. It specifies CASSPPDSGSYNEQFF.

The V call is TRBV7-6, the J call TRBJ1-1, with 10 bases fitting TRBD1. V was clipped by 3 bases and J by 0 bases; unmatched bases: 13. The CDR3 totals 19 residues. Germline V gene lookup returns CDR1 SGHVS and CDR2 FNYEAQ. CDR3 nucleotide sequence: TGTGCCAGCAGCTTGAGATGGTCCGGGACAGGGGCCGTGAACACTGAAGCTTTCTTT. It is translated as CASSLRWSGTGAVNTEAFF.

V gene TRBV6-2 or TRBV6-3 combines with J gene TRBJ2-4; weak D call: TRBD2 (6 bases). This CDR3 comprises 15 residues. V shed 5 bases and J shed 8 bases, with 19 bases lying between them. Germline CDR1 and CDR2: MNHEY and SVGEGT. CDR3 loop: CASSPAGRPDYIQYF. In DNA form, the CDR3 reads TGTGCCAGCAGTCCCGCGGGACGCCCAGACTACATTCAGTACTTC.

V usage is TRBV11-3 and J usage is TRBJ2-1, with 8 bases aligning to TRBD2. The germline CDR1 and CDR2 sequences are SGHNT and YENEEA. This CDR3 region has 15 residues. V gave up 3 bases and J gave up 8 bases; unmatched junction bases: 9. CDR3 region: CASSLASGSRDEQFF. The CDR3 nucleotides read TGTGCCAGCAGCTTGGCCAGCGGGAGTAGGGATGAGCAGTTCTTC.

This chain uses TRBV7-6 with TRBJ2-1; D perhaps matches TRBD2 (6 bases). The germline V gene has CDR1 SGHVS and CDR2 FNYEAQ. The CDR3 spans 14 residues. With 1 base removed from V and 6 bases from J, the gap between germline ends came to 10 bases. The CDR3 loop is CASSLVRDFNEQFF. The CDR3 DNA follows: TGTGCCAGCAGCTTAGTGCGGGACTTCAATGAGCAGTTCTTC.